A single sample is the source of the 7 T cell receptor beta chains below, sequenced in a study of long-term antiretroviral therapy in people with HIV (dated by TCRdb to between 2022 and 2023). The immunoSEQ hsTCRB v3.0 assay was used at survey level resolution to sequence the TRB variable region. As stored in TCRdb, this immuneACCESS dataset retains in-frame rearrangements with V and J assigned. A fraction of the clones does not appear; measured against another copy, unresolved V genes explain less than half of the discrepancy, and the remainder lacks a known reason. In this sample the table shows tens of thousands of clones, under 90% of which occur a single time. About 10% of the sample goes to the ten largest clones. The sample consisted of unsorted PBMCs, taken about 5 years after starting antiretroviral therapy. All receptors derive from a man aged 40-50 years with HIV.

This clone has a single count. The J gene is TRBJ1-4, the V gene TRBV9; TRBD1 agrees at 8 bases. Germline lookup yields CDR1 SGDLS and CDR2 YYNGEE. CDR3 length: 15 residues. The ends lost 3 bases at V and 7 bases at J; junction bases unmatched: 8. The CDR3 reads CASSADRGRAEKLFF. In DNA, the CDR3 is TGTGCCAGCAGCGCCGACAGGGGAAGGGCTGAAAAACTGTTTTTT. The full variable domain, completed using reference TRBV9 and TRBJ1-4, is DSGVTQTPKHLITATGQRVTLRCSPRSGDLSVYWYQQSLDQGLQFLIQYYNGEERAKGNILERFSAQQFPDLHSELNLSSLELGDSALYFCASSADRGRAEKLFFGSGTQLSVL.

The chain couples TRBV9 to TRBJ2-7, with D perhaps TRBD2 (5 bases). Per germline, CDR1 SGDLS and CDR2 YYNGEE. V gave up 0 bases and J gave up 6 bases, with 13 bases separating them. The CDR3 covers 14 residues. CDR3 region: CASSVDGDVSEQYF. For the CDR3, the DNA is TGTGCCAGCAGCGTAGACGGGGATGTGAGCGAGCAGTACTTC.

The V call is TRBV2, the J call TRBJ1-1; 7 nucleotides line up with TRBD1. This CDR3 spans 13 amino acids. Germline values: CDR1 SNHLY, CDR2 FYNNEI. After removal of 6 bases from V and 0 bases from J, the junction contained 1 base not matched to a gene. CDR3 DNA: TGTGCCAGCAGGGGACAGCTGAACACTGAAGCTTTCTTT. Translated: CASRGQLNTEAFF.

This clone has just a few counts. This rearrangement joins TRBV30 to TRBJ1-1; D ambiguous. Germline CDR1 is GTSNPN and CDR2 is SVGIG (reference sequence). The V end lost 7 bases, the J end lost 1 base, and 4 bases lay between the germline ends. The CDR3 is made up of 10 amino acids. CDR3 DNA sequence: TGTGCCTCTCAGAACACTGAAGCTTTCTTT. Its protein is CASQNTEAFF.

The genes are TRBV5-1 and TRBJ2-1; TRBD2 matches 7 bases. This CDR3 comprises 12 residues. The J segment lost 9 bases and the V segment lost 0 bases, leaving 0 bases of the junction unmatched. The germline V gene has CDR1 SGHRS and CDR2 YFSETQ. The CDR3 region has the DNA TGCGCCAGCAGCTTGGGGGGGGGTGAGCAGTTCTTC. This sequence encodes CASSLGGGEQFF.

The chain joins TRBV5-1 to TRBJ2-5; no clear D. Per germline, CDR1 SGHRS and CDR2 YFSETQ. Between the trimmed V and J ends, which lost 2 bases and 4 bases, there was a span of 3 bases. The CDR3 contains 11 residues. The CDR3 spells CASSFLETQYF. In DNA, the CDR3 is TGCGCCAGCAGCTTTTTAGAGACCCAGTACTTC.

The chain uses TRBV29-1 and TRBJ2-1, with no clear D. The CDR3 extends over 11 amino acids. Trimming removed 7 bases at V and 3 bases at J, with 7 bases between. From germline, CDR1 is SQVTM and CDR2 ANQGSEA. In nucleotides, the CDR3 is TGCAGCGGGGTAGACTACAATGAGCAGTTCTTC. Translating gives CSGVDYNEQFF.